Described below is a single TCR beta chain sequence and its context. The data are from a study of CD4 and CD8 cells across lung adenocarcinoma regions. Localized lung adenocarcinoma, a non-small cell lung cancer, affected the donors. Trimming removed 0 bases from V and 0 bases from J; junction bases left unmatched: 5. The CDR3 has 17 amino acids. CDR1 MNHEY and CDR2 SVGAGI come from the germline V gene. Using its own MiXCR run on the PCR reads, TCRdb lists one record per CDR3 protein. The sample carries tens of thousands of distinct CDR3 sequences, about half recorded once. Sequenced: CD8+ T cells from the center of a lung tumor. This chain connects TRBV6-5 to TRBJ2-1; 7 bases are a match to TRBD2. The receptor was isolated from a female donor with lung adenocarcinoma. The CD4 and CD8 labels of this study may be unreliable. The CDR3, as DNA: TGTGCCAGCAGTTACTCGACCGGGACTAACTCCTACAATGAGCAGTTCTTC. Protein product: CASSYSTGTNSYNEQFF.